This T cell receptor beta chain is from a study of beta chain features in type 1 diabetes. Sequenced material consisted of expressed TCRB transcripts (all of the isolated RNA was reverse transcribed). Clones were sequenced by immunoSEQ multiplex PCR, and TCRdb holds only the in-frame ones, with some missing. Here the sample spans around 500,000 clones, 11% being singletons. Via CD45RO/CCR7/CD25/CD127/CD95/CD27, cells of the CD4+ naive, central memory, regulatory and stem cell-like memory subsets were sorted. V lost 7 bases and J lost 2, with 12 bases in between. The CDR3 has 14 residues. Per germline, CDR1 SGHRS and CDR2 YFSETQ.

The chain employs TRBV5-1 and TRBJ1-4, with no clear D. The specimen sequenced was naive CD4+ T cells from blood. The TCR was taken from a woman between 18 and 29 years old in good health. CDR3 bases: TGCGCCAGCGGAGGGAGTTTTACTAATGAAAAACTGTTTTTT. Its protein is CASGGSFTNEKLFF.